This T cell receptor (beta chain) was retrieved from a study of cytomegalovirus exposure and HLA in healthy donors. General study findings and limits: One variant, a missense change in DCLRE1C, was linked in a later analysis to TCR beta V- and J-gene trimming. Generally TCR sequences proved uncommon, though certain public TCRs appeared in numerous donors.

From germline, CDR1 is MDHEN and CDR2 SYDVKM. The CDR3 runs to 18 residues. V dropped 4 bases and J dropped 0; count of bases not matched to a gene: 14. With regard to this clone: The target antigen is unknown.

The PCR contained 60 Vbeta and 13 Jbeta primers. Libraries were prepared by immunoSEQ multiplex PCR; TCRdb keeps only in-frame clonotypes and omits some of them. Of about 300,000 clones listed, roughly 88% are singletons. The specimen sequenced was PBMCs. The origin of this receptor is a man aged 35-49 years in good health and CMV-seropositive. This chain links TRBV28 with TRBJ2-7; TRBD2 agrees at 8 bases. CDR3 region: CASSWGALAVHTSYEQYF. In DNA, the CDR3 is TGTGCCAGCAGTTGGGGGGCACTAGCGGTCCATACCTCCTACGAGCAGTACTTC.